This TCR beta chain came from a study of cytomegalovirus exposure and HLA in healthy donors. From germline, CDR1 is MNHNS and CDR2 SASEGT. The CDR3 covers 14 residues. Researchers ran the PCR with 60 Vbeta and 13 Jbeta primers. Repertoires were generated with immunoSEQ multiplex PCR, while TCRdb's copy carries only in-frame clones and drops some. This table has under 150,000 clones, over 60% appearing once. At the time of sampling, donors were nominally healthy, though unrecorded immune exposures were likely. V gene TRBV6-1 combines with J gene TRBJ2-5, with D possibly being TRBD2 (7 bases). The better agreement between TRBJ2-7 and the DNA end casts doubt on the J call. The sequence came from a human donor in good health. What was sequenced was PBMCs. CDR3 loop: CASRGGAGLGEQYF. The CDR3 bases are TGTGCCAGCAGGGGGGGGGCAGGGCTGGGCGAGCAGTACTTC.